The 25 T cell receptor beta chains listed next were all sequenced from one sample in a study of beta chain features in type 1 diabetes. Every isolated RNA sample was fully reverse transcribed, so sequencing captured expressed TCRB transcripts. This table comes from immunoSEQ multiplex PCR, and its TCRdb copy is limited to in-frame clones, with some not included. Of roughly 400,000 clones in the sample, 11% to 15% were seen once. Sequencing used naive CD4+ T cells from blood. The receptor source for this set is a man under 40 in good health.

This chain links TRBV6-5 with TRBJ1-4; D call uncertain. V was cut by 7 bases and J by 7 bases, with 16 bases left in between. The length of the CDR3 is 14 residues. The germline V gene encodes CDR1 MNHEY and CDR2 SVGAGI. The CDR3 DNA reads TGTGCCAGCACGCCTCGATCGGGCCTTGAAAAACTGTTTTTT. Translated: CASTPRSGLEKLFF.

The chain couples TRBV25-1 to TRBJ1-1; no reliable D call. The CDR3 totals 15 residues. V lost 4 bases and J lost 1, with 13 bases in between. Germline V gives CDR1 MGHDK, CDR2 SYGVNS. The CDR3 nucleotides read TGTGCCAGCAGTGCCCAATCTATTCGGAACACTGAAGCTTTCTTT. Its translation is CASSAQSIRNTEAFF.

This clone was seen a handful of times. The chain combines TRBV6-4 with TRBJ2-3; TRBD2 agrees at 8 bases. V lost 6 bases, J lost 2 bases, and 4 bases stayed unmatched. The CDR3 extends over 14 amino acids. CDR1 and CDR2 from the germline V gene are MRHNA and SNTAGT. CDR3 sequence: CASSPSGFTDTQYF. The CDR3 DNA reads as TGTGCCAGCAGCCCTAGCGGGTTCACAGATACGCAGTATTTT.

This clone occurred a few times. CDR3 protein: CASRSEETQYF. The CDR3 DNA reads TGTGCCAGCAGGTCTGAGGAGACCCAGTACTTC. The chain joins TRBV2 to TRBJ2-5; D unclear. The CDR3 runs to 11 residues. V shed 6 bases and J shed 5 bases, with 7 bases lying between them. Germline V gene sequence: CDR1 SNHLY, CDR2 FYNNEI.

The chain is built from TRBV9 and TRBJ2-1, with D uncertain. Germline-derived CDR1 and CDR2 are SGDLS and YYNGEE. This CDR3 is built from 14 residues. Trimming removed 0 bases at V and 8 bases at J, with 12 bases between. The CDR3 DNA is TGTGCCAGCAGCGTAGGAGTAATTAGGGATGAGCAGTTCTTC. Amino acid sequence: CASSVGVIRDEQFF. Full variable domain (remainder filled in from reference TRBV9 and TRBJ2-1): DSGVTQTPKHLITATGQRVTLRCSPRSGDLSVYWYQQSLDQGLQFLIQYYNGEERAKGNILERFSAQQFPDLHSELNLSSLELGDSALYFCASSVGVIRDEQFFGPGTRLTVL.

This clone was observed a handful of times. This chain connects TRBV19 to TRBJ2-6; D possibly corresponds to TRBD2 (5 bases). The V end was cut by 3 bases, the J end by 0 bases, with 9 bases between. This CDR3 region has 16 residues. The germline gives CDR1 LNHDA, CDR2 SQIVND (reference sequence). CDR3 amino acids: CASSIPRGSGANVLTF. The CDR3 DNA reads TGTGCCAGTAGTATCCCCCGGGGCTCTGGGGCCAACGTCCTGACTTTC.

The V call is TRBV4-1, the J call TRBJ1-2; tentative D call: TRBD1 (5 bases). Germline-derived CDR1 and CDR2 are MGHRA and YSYEKL. The CDR3 length is 13 residues. Trimming removed 6 bases at V and 8 bases at J, with 16 bases between. Here the CDR3 reads CASRVTGSRGYTF. CDR3 DNA: TGCGCCAGCAGAGTAACAGGTTCGAGGGGCTACACCTTC.

This clone was found a few times. V usage is TRBV6-5 and J usage is TRBJ2-3, with 8 positions matching TRBD1. In germline, CDR1 is MNHEY, CDR2 SVGAGI. The CDR3 spans 13 residues. Unmatched junction bases numbered 2, after V lost 8 bases and J lost 1 base. This CDR3 is CASHRGGTDTQYF. The CDR3 nucleotides are TGTGCCAGCCACAGGGGGGGCACAGATACGCAGTATTTT.

V gene TRBV5-1 combines with J gene TRBJ2-1; D unresolved. The germline V and J ends were trimmed by 5 bases and 8 bases, with 8 bases remaining between them. The length of the CDR3 is 11 residues. Looked up from germline, CDR1 is SGHRS and CDR2 is YFSETQ. The CDR3 DNA reads as TGCGCCAGCAGTGTGGCGGATGAGCAGTTCTTC. Translated: CASSVADEQFF.

This clone was counted a single time. This sequence joins TRBV11-2 and TRBJ1-1, with D maybe TRBD1 (5 bases). The germline V gene encodes CDR1 SGHAT and CDR2 FQNNGV. CDR3 length: 15 residues. V was clipped by 5 bases and J by 2 bases, with 15 bases between them. This CDR3 reads CASSLEGTVNTEAFF. The DNA for the CDR3 is TGTGCCAGCAGCCTGGAGGGGACGGTCAACACTGAAGCTTTCTTT.

This clone has just a few counts. This chain joins TRBV2 and TRBJ2-7; D uncertain. The CDR3 is 14 amino acids. V lost 4 bases and J 6 bases, leaving 16 bases between the germline ends. Looked up from germline, CDR1 is SNHLY and CDR2 is FYNNEI. The chain's CDR3 is CASSGLGFGREQYF. CDR3 DNA sequence: TGTGCCAGCAGTGGTCTAGGGTTTGGACGCGAGCAGTACTTC.

This clone was counted a few times. The rearrangement uses TRBV29-1 and TRBJ2-4, with D perhaps matching TRBD1 (5 bases). CDR3 length: 15 amino acids. CDR1 is SQVTM, CDR2 ANQGSEA, per germline. V shed 5 bases and J shed 1 base, with 15 bases lying between them. The CDR3 coding sequence is TGCAGCGTTCATTCCGCAGGGTCGGCCAAAAACATTCAGTACTTC. Protein sequence: CSVHSAGSAKNIQYF.

This clone was seen at least ten times. The sample holds other DNA sequences that translate to the same CDR3. The chain uses TRBV7-2 and TRBJ2-5; no clear D gene. This CDR3 region has 11 residues. Germline V gene lookup returns CDR1 SGHTA and CDR2 FQGNSA. The V and J ends lost 2 bases and 3 bases respectively, with 1 base between them. CDR3 amino acids: CASSLKETQYF. CDR3 nucleotides: TGTGCCAGCAGCTTAAAAGAGACCCAGTACTTC. Full variable domain (outside the CDR3, taken from reference TRBV7-2 and TRBJ2-5): GAGVSQSPSNKVTEKGKDVELRCDPISGHTALYWYRQSLGQGLEFLIYFQGNSAPDKSGLPSDRFSAERTGGSVSTLTIQRTQQEDSAVYLCASSLKETQYFGPGTRLLVL.

This chain connects TRBV25-1 to TRBJ2-2; possibly TRBD1 for D (5 bases). CDR3 length: 15 residues. CDR1 is MGHDK and CDR2 is SYGVNS in the germline V gene. V shed 6 bases and J shed 2 bases, with 13 bases lying between them. In nucleotides, the CDR3 is TGTGCCAGCAGGCAAGGCCAGGGAAACACCGGGGAGCTGTTTTTT. Translating gives CASRQGQGNTGELFF.

The V and J genes are TRBV29-1 and TRBJ1-2, with D maybe TRBD1 (6 bases). This CDR3 spans 11 amino acids. Germline CDR1 and CDR2: SQVTM and ANQGSEA. Trimming stripped 5 bases from V and 8 bases from J, with 12 bases between. The CDR3 spells CSVTGPRGYTF. CDR3 nucleotide sequence: TGCAGCGTTACAGGGCCGCGGGGCTACACCTTC.

On this clone itself: Other DNA sequences in the same sample also yield this CDR3. The chain joins TRBV9 to TRBJ1-6; D uncertain. Germline lookup yields CDR1 SGDLS and CDR2 YYNGEE. Trimming took 0 bases from V and 7 from J, leaving 8 bases between them. This CDR3 is built from 14 residues. CDR3 amino acids: CASSVGQGNSPLHF. CDR3 nucleotide sequence: TGTGCCAGCAGCGTAGGGCAAGGCAATTCACCCCTCCACTTT.

V is TRBV30 and J is TRBJ2-7; 7 bases agree with TRBD2. Germline CDR1 and CDR2: GTSNPN and SVGIG (reference sequence). V dropped 3 bases and J dropped 6; count of bases not matched to a gene: 8. The length of the CDR3 is 13 residues. The CDR3 sequence is CAWRASGISEQYV. The DNA for the CDR3 is TGTGCCTGGAGGGCCAGCGGGATAAGCGAGCAGTACGTC.

The chain has TRBV18 and TRBJ2-3; D gene ambiguous. Trimming cost V 3 bases and J 4 bases, with 8 bases left between them. This CDR3 contains 13 residues. The germline V gene encodes CDR1 KGHSH and CDR2 LQKENI. The CDR3 DNA sequence: TGTGCCAGCTCACCGGAAAGGCCAGATACGCAGTATTTT. This gives the protein CASSPERPDTQYF. The full variable domain, in which reference TRBV18 and TRBJ2-3 provide the parts outside the CDR3, is NAGVMQNPRHLVRRRGQEARLRCSPMKGHSHVYWYRQLPEEGLKFMVYLQKENIIDESGMPKERFSAEFPKEGPSILRIQQVVRGDSAAYFCASSPERPDTQYFGPGTRLTVL.

A few counts support this clone. The rearrangement joins TRBV1 to TRBJ2-1; TRBD2 was called by the table and not checked on the DNA. TRBV1 is assigned pseudogene status. The CDR3 spans 12 residues. CDR3 DNA: TGCACCAGCAGCCGCCCGTGGACTAGAGGGGTCTTC. This sequence encodes CTSSRPWTRGVF.

This clone was counted a few times. The chain links TRBV7-2 to TRBJ2-1; D is unclear. Germline V lookup: CDR1 SGHTA, CDR2 FQGNSA. The CDR3 spans 16 residues. Trimming removed 3 bases at V and 4 bases at J, with 16 bases between. The CDR3, as DNA: TGTGCCAGCAGCTTTCGAAGTGGCCTCTCTTACAATGAGCAGTTCTTC. This translates into CASSFRSGLSYNEQFF.

V is TRBV6-5 and J is TRBJ1-4, with D possibly TRBD1 on 5 matching bases. Germline-derived CDR1 and CDR2 are MNHEY and SVGAGI. The CDR3 consists of 12 residues. V was cut by 6 bases and J by 11 bases, with 13 bases left in between. In DNA form, the CDR3 reads TGTGCCAGCAGCCGGGACCCCGGGAAACTGTTTTTT. Encoded protein: CASSRDPGKLFF.

This clone was counted between two and nine times. CDR3 in DNA: TGTGCCAGCAGCGCGCACAGGGAAGGAGGTGAAGCTTTCTTT. Protein sequence: CASSAHREGGEAFF. The chain has TRBV25-1 and TRBJ1-1; D possibly corresponds to TRBD1 (6 bases). The CDR3 has 14 amino acids. V lost 6 bases and J lost 7, with 18 bases in between. Per the germline V gene, CDR1 is MGHDK and CDR2 is SYGVNS.

This clone was detected only a few times. The chain couples TRBV9 to TRBJ2-3; TRBD2 matches 10 bases. Germline CDR1 is SGDLS and CDR2 is YYNGEE. With V trimmed by 0 bases and J by 2 bases, 3 bases remained unmatched. The CDR3 is 16 residues long. The CDR3 coding sequence is TGTGCCAGCAGCGTAGGGACTAGCGGCGTCACAGATACGCAGTATTTT. Translating it yields CASSVGTSGVTDTQYF.

This CDR3 reads CASSQEWYNGHEQYF. The DNA of the CDR3 is TGCGCCAGCAGCCAAGAATGGTACAACGGCCACGAGCAGTACTTC. The genes are TRBV4-3 and TRBJ2-7; no clear D. V dropped 0 bases and J dropped 5 bases, with 14 bases sitting between them. This CDR3 region has 15 residues. CDR1 and CDR2 (germline): LGHNA, YSLEER.

This chain uses TRBV25-1 with TRBJ1-4; D call uncertain. Germline CDR1 is MGHDK and CDR2 is SYGVNS. The CDR3 has 15 residues. Between the trimmed V and J ends, which lost 2 bases and 7 bases, there was a span of 14 bases. CDR3 residues: CASSESSGFSEKLFF. Here the CDR3 DNA reads TGTGCCAGCAGTGAAAGCTCGGGATTCAGTGAAAAACTGTTTTTT.